These 26 T cell receptor beta chains share one sample of origin, sequenced in a study of T cells after yellow fever vaccination. MiXCR, applied by TCRdb to the 5' RACE reads, yields one record per CDR3 protein. In the table there are some 290,000 distinct CDR3 sequences, around 10% of which are singletons. The sequencing used CD4+ T cells sorted from PBMCs, collected 45 days after the yellow fever booster vaccination. The source of these receptors is a man aged 18-30 years who received the YFV17D yellow fever vaccine.

This clonotype was recorded a few times. The chain links TRBV12-3 or TRBV12-4 to TRBJ2-5, with a weak D call TRBD1 (6 bases). V was clipped by 5 bases and J by 4 bases, with 14 bases between them. The CDR3 loop spans 14 amino acids. CDR3 bases: TGTGCCAGCAGTCCGGGACACCTTGGAGAGACCCAGTACTTC. Protein sequence: CASSPGHLGETQYF.

This chain links TRBV6-6 with TRBJ2-2, with a weak D call TRBD2 (5 bases). V lost 6 bases and J lost 6, with 20 bases in between. Germline V CDR1 and CDR2: MNHNY, SVGAGI (reference sequence). The CDR3 spans 16 residues. The CDR3 DNA reads TGTGCCAGCAGCTACGATGGGAGCCCAATCGCCGGGGAGCTGTTTTTT. Its translation: CASSYDGSPIAGELFF.

The rearrangement uses TRBV6-5 and TRBJ2-1, with TRBD1 matching over 7 bases. Trimming removed 4 bases from V and 7 bases from J; junction bases left unmatched: 10. Germline loops: CDR1 MNHEY, CDR2 SVGAGI. The CDR3 contains 15 residues. This CDR3 reads CASSSPRGPRNEQFF. Here the CDR3 DNA reads TGTGCCAGCAGTTCGCCTAGGGGGCCTCGAAATGAGCAGTTCTTC.

The J gene is TRBJ1-5, the V gene TRBV20-1; 7 bases fit TRBD1. The junction had 6 bases not matched to a gene; V was cut back by 6 bases and J by 4 bases. Germline V CDR1 and CDR2: DFQATT, SNEGSKA (reference sequence). This CDR3 comprises 13 residues. CDR3 in amino acids: CSARQGLNQPQHF. The CDR3 DNA reads TGCAGTGCGAGACAGGGCCTAAATCAGCCCCAGCATTTT.

In this sample, this clonotype turned up many times. This sequence joins TRBV5-1 and TRBJ1-5, with D hard to call. V lost 0 bases and J 7 bases, leaving 8 bases between the germline ends. CDR3 size: 13 residues. Germline CDR1 is SGHRS and CDR2 is YFSETQ. Here the CDR3 DNA reads TGCGCCAGCAGCTTGGCCCTGGGGCAGCCCCAGCATTTT. It encodes CASSLALGQPQHF.

This clonotype was counted at least ten times. The chain couples TRBV5-6 to TRBJ1-1; D gene uncertain. V was pared by 2 bases and J by 6 bases, with 14 bases between. The germline V gene encodes CDR1 SGHDT and CDR2 YYEEEE. The CDR3 loop spans 14 amino acids. DNA for the CDR3: TGTGCCAGCAGCTTTGCGGGCGGCGACGCTGAAGCTTTCTTT. Protein product: CASSFAGGDAEAFF.

This clonotype appeared a few times. The rearrangement uses TRBV12-3 or TRBV12-4 and TRBJ2-1; 7 bases match TRBD2. The CDR3 length is 13 residues. V lost 5 bases to trimming and J lost 13 bases; unmatched junction nucleotides: 11. The CDR3 sequence is CASSPPAGHPQFF. The CDR3 nucleotides are TGTGCCAGCAGTCCCCCAGCGGGGCATCCCCAGTTCTTC.

This clonotype was observed a handful of times. A junction end diverges from the germline sequence, so it may reflect a read error. The J gene is TRBJ1-1, the V gene TRBV5-1, with D uncertain. This CDR3 has 16 residues. CDR1 and CDR2 from the germline V gene are SGHRS and YFSETQ. The CDR3 here is CASSPGSSFLNSEAFF. The CDR3 DNA reads TGCGCCAGCAGCCCCGGTTCCAGCTTCTTGAACTCTGAAGCTTTCTTT.

This clonotype was seen at least ten times. The gene calls are TRBV12-3 or TRBV12-4 and TRBJ1-6; 8 bases agree with TRBD1. With 10 bases clipped from V and 7 bases from J, the junction kept 9 bases outside the gene matches. The CDR3 is 14 residues long. This CDR3 reads CATSRTGSNSPLHF. The CDR3 DNA sequence: TGTGCCACCTCGCGGACAGGGAGCAATTCACCCCTCCACTTT.

Only a few counts were recorded for this clonotype. The chain is built from TRBV11-2 and TRBJ2-7; 7 bases line up with TRBD2. Germline loops: CDR1 SGHAT, CDR2 FQNNGV. This CDR3 comprises 14 residues. Trimming at V came to 4 bases and at J to 2 bases, leaving 5 bases not matched to a gene. CDR3 in amino acids: CASSWASGTYEQYF. The CDR3 nucleotides read TGTGCCAGCAGCTGGGCTAGCGGTACCTACGAGCAGTACTTC.

This clonotype has a single count. This chain joins TRBV7-9 and TRBJ1-2; D unclear. This CDR3 is built from 14 residues. Germline V gene lookup returns CDR1 SEHNR and CDR2 FQNEAQ (reference sequence). Trimming took 5 bases from V and 8 from J, leaving 18 bases between them. The DNA of the CDR3 is TGTGCCAGCAGCCCAGAGCCGGCCCCCCGGGGCTACACCTTC. Translation: CASSPEPAPRGYTF.

This clonotype was seen more than once but under ten times. This rearrangement joins TRBV4-3 to TRBJ2-3; 10 bases are a match to TRBD2. V dropped 4 bases and J dropped 2; count of bases not matched to a gene: 6. This CDR3 comprises 16 residues. The V gene's germline CDR1 is LGHNA and CDR2 YSLEER. The CDR3 is CASSPRTSGDTDTQYF. The CDR3 DNA sequence: TGCGCCAGCAGCCCGAGAACTAGCGGGGACACAGATACGCAGTATTTT.

This chain joins TRBV7-2 and TRBJ2-3; D perhaps matches TRBD2 (6 bases). Germline V gene data show CDR1 as SGHTA and CDR2 as FQGNSA. The CDR3 sequence is 14 residues long. The V and J ends lost 2 bases and 8 bases respectively, with 14 bases between them. DNA for the CDR3: TGTGCCAGCAGCTTATGGGACTCCGGCGGTACGCAGTATTTT. Amino acid sequence: CASSLWDSGGTQYF.

This chain uses TRBV7-9 with TRBJ2-4; 7 bases align to TRBD1. The CDR3 is 21 amino acids. Germline lookup yields CDR1 SEHNR and CDR2 FQNEAQ (reference sequence). J lost 0 bases, V lost 4 bases, and 21 bases had no gene match. CDR3: CASSSRFPGQTDPLAKNIQYF. CDR3 bases: TGTGCCAGCAGCTCGCGGTTTCCGGGACAGACGGACCCTTTAGCCAAAAACATTCAGTACTTC.

V gene TRBV5-1 combines with J gene TRBJ1-1; tentative D call: TRBD1 (6 bases). Trimming removed 4 bases from V and 4 bases from J, with 11 bases in between. The CDR3 has 13 residues. Germline-derived CDR1 and CDR2 are SGHRS and YFSETQ. This chain's CDR3 is CASSNQGSTEAFF. The CDR3 DNA reads as TGCGCCAGCAGCAATCAGGGGAGCACTGAAGCTTTCTTT.

This clonotype turned up a few times. This rearrangement joins TRBV20-1 to TRBJ2-7, with 7 nucleotides matching TRBD1. Germline lookup yields CDR1 DFQATT and CDR2 SNEGSKA (reference sequence). The CDR3 covers 14 residues. J lost 2 bases, V lost 5 bases, and 9 bases had no gene match. CDR3 in DNA: TGCAGTGCTTGGGAACCGGGACAGACCTACGAGCAGTACTTC. Its protein product is CSAWEPGQTYEQYF.

This clonotype turned up a few times. V and J are TRBV18 and TRBJ1-1; D is undetermined. CDR1 and CDR2 (germline): KGHSH, LQKENI. The germline V and J ends were trimmed by 4 bases and 3 bases, with 9 bases remaining between them. The CDR3 contains 13 residues. For the CDR3, the DNA is TGTGCCAGCTCACTAAGGCGAGACACTGAAGCTTTCTTT. This sequence encodes CASSLRRDTEAFF. Full variable domain (outside the CDR3, taken from reference TRBV18 and TRBJ1-1): NAGVMQNPRHLVRRRGQEARLRCSPMKGHSHVYWYRQLPEEGLKFMVYLQKENIIDESGMPKERFSAEFPKEGPSILRIQQVVRGDSAAYFCASSLRRDTEAFFGQGTRLTVV.

This clonotype was observed at least ten times. V gene TRBV11-3 combines with J gene TRBJ2-2, with D hard to call. CDR1 SGHNT and CDR2 YENEEA come from the germline V gene. This CDR3 is built from 15 residues. Trimming cost V 0 bases and J 7 bases, with 12 bases left between them. The CDR3 nucleotides read TGTGCCAGCAGCTTAGATAGTTTCGATAACGGGGAGCTGTTTTTT. Amino acids: CASSLDSFDNGELFF. Supplemented by reference TRBV11-3 and TRBJ2-2, the full variable domain reads EAGVVQSPRYKIIEKKQPVAFWCNPISGHNTLYWYLQNLGQGPELLIRYENEEAVDDSQLPKDRFSAERLKGVDSTLKIQPAELGDSAVYLCASSLDSFDNGELFFGEGSRLTVL.

The chain employs TRBV4-2 and TRBJ1-6; tentatively, D is TRBD1 (5 bases). Trimming shortened V by 0 bases and J by 7 bases, and 13 bases separated the two germline ends. The germline V gene has CDR1 LGHNA and CDR2 YNFKEQ. The CDR3 is made up of 16 amino acids. CDR3 in DNA: TGTGCCAGCAGCCAAGATAAAGGCAGGACAAATTCACCCCTCCACTTT. It codes for CASSQDKGRTNSPLHF.

This sequence joins TRBV7-2 and TRBJ2-5; 7 bases map to TRBD2. CDR1 is SGHTA and CDR2 is FQGNSA in the germline V gene. This CDR3 spans 14 amino acids. The trim removed 3 bases at V and 9 bases at J, leaving 10 bases unmatched. The CDR3 DNA follows: TGTGCCAGCAGCTTGGCCAGGGAGGGCCAGGCCCAGTACTTC. Translated, it gives CASSLAREGQAQYF.

The V gene is TRBV7-8, the J gene TRBJ1-1; 8 bases fit TRBD1. The CDR3 has 14 residues. Germline loops: CDR1 SGHVS, CDR2 FQNEAQ. V was clipped by 6 bases and J by 3 bases; unmatched bases: 6. CDR3 DNA sequence: TGTGCCAGCAGAATATGGACAGGGCACACTGAAGCTTTCTTT. It translates to CASRIWTGHTEAFF. The variable domain in full, with the rest retrieved from reference TRBV7-8 and TRBJ1-1, is GAGVSQSPRYKVAKRGQDVALRCDPISGHVSLFWYQQALGQGPEFLTYFQNEAQLDKSGLPSDRFFAERPEGSVSTLKIQRTQQEDSAVYLCASRIWTGHTEAFFGQGTRLTVV.

This clonotype has just a few counts. The chain couples TRBV19 to TRBJ1-1; D is perhaps TRBD1 (5 bases). The CDR3 runs 13 residues. Germline-derived CDR1 and CDR2 are LNHDA and SQIVND (reference sequence). V dropped 6 bases and J dropped 9 bases, with 17 bases sitting between them. In DNA form, the CDR3 reads TGTGCCAGTAGGTACGGGGAGGGGAGGCAAGCTTTCTTT. Translation: CASRYGEGRQAFF. Using reference TRBV19 and TRBJ1-1 for the parts outside the CDR3, the full variable domain is DGGITQSPKYLFRKEGQNVTLSCEQNLNHDAMYWYRQDPGQGLRLIYYSQIVNDFQKGDIAEGYSVSREKKESFPLTVTSAQKNPTAFYLCASRYGEGRQAFFGQGTRLTVV.

The chain combines TRBV7-2 with TRBJ2-1; perhaps TRBD1 as D (6 bases). The CDR3 sequence is 16 residues long. Trimming took off 7 bases at V and 7 bases at J, with 23 bases between the two ends. Germline CDR1 is SGHTA and CDR2 is FQGNSA. The CDR3 region has the DNA TGTGCCAGCACCTCTCTGGTCCGGCTGAGGGGGAATGAGCAGTTCTTC. This encodes CASTSLVRLRGNEQFF.

This clonotype was observed at least ten times. The V call is TRBV5-1, the J call TRBJ2-6, with D unclear. The CDR3 covers 15 residues. V gave up 0 bases and J gave up 4 bases, with 8 bases separating them. Germline V gene data show CDR1 as SGHRS and CDR2 as YFSETQ. DNA of the CDR3: TGCGCCAGCAGCTTGGAGGTTTCCGGGGCCAACGTCCTGACTTTC. Translating it yields CASSLEVSGANVLTF.

This clonotype came up a few times. This chain uses TRBV12-3 or TRBV12-4 with TRBJ2-1, with 10 bases identical to TRBD1. The CDR3 is made up of 14 amino acids. Trimming took 8 bases from V and 6 from J; bases not matched to a gene: 7. The CDR3 sequence: CASRRTGGFNEQFF. Written as DNA, the CDR3 is TGTGCCAGCCGAAGGACAGGGGGTTTCAATGAGCAGTTCTTC.

This clonotype was found a few times. The chain has TRBV12-3 or TRBV12-4 and TRBJ2-7; D gene uncertain. V was shortened by 3 bases and J by 6 bases, with 9 bases between the two germline ends. This CDR3 is 12 amino acids long. CDR3 amino acids: CASSFGLGEQYF. The CDR3 nucleotides read TGTGCCAGCAGTTTCGGTCTGGGCGAGCAGTACTTC.